This is a list of T cell receptor beta chains from one sample in a study of T cells after yellow fever vaccination. TCRdb recomputed calls from the 5' RACE reads with MiXCR, one row per CDR3 protein. The sample has around 250,000 distinct CDR3 sequences; roughly 5% are singletons. Specimen: CD4+ T cells sorted from PBMCs, collected on the day of the yellow fever booster vaccination. The receptor source for this set is a man younger than 30 who received the YFV17D yellow fever vaccine. The CDR3 runs from the conserved cysteine through the conserved F or W. Each record gives: clone size, CDR3 length, V gene, J gene, CDR3 protein. Some rows mark clone size as missing; the rest say once, few, many or name a class of expanded clone.

size: NA
length: 14
V: TRBV10-3
J: TRBJ2-5
CDR3: CAISDREGGETQYF

size: NA
length: 15
V: TRBV7-2
J: TRBJ1-2
CDR3: CASSRGTVTFYGYTF

size: few
length: 14
V: TRBV6-1
J: TRBJ1-1
CDR3: CASSVQDRPVTVFF

size: many
length: 12
V: TRBV19
J: TRBJ2-3
CDR3: CASSRLSDTQYF

size: few
length: 17
V: TRBV4-3
J: TRBJ1-4
CDR3: CASSQGAGDYMSEKLFF

size: few
length: 20
V: TRBV10-3
J: TRBJ2-3
CDR3: CAISEAFSGTSGAITDTQYF

size: many
length: 15
V: TRBV11-2
J: TRBJ1-4
CDR3: CASSLNIATNEKLFF

size: NA
length: 16
V: TRBV30
J: TRBJ2-6
CDR3: CAWSDGRSSGANVLTF

size: few
length: 14
V: TRBV7-2
J: TRBJ1-1
CDR3: CASSPSLGDTEAFF

size: many
length: 14
V: TRBV5-1
J: TRBJ2-3
CDR3: CASSFGGSTDTQYF

size: NA
length: 16
V: TRBV5-1
J: TRBJ2-5
CDR3: CASSLEPLAGQETQYF

size: few
length: 14
V: TRBV20-1
J: TRBJ1-4
CDR3: CSARPTGRGEKLFF

size: NA
length: 14
V: TRBV20-1
J: TRBJ1-1
CDR3: CSAYGPLKRPEAFF

size: many
length: 16
V: TRBV6-5
J: TRBJ1-2
CDR3: CASRGPVGITSYGYTF

size: many
length: 15
V: TRBV20-1
J: TRBJ2-1
CDR3: CSARGTGGGINEQFF

size: few
length: 17
V: TRBV10-2
J: TRBJ2-3
CDR3: CASTPASGGKNTDTQYF

size: many
length: 16
V: TRBV9
J: TRBJ1-3
CDR3: CASSVAPHAAGNTIYF

size: many
length: 15
V: TRBV4-3
J: TRBJ1-5
CDR3: CASSQGLGTNQPQHF

size: NA
length: 13
V: TRBV5-1
J: TRBJ1-1
CDR3: CASSFAGEAEAFF

size: NA
length: 14
V: TRBV25-1
J: TRBJ1-2
CDR3: CASSASGPHYGYTF

size: few
length: 16
V: TRBV4-1
J: TRBJ1-4
CDR3: CASSQNGGRGNEKLFF

size: few
length: 12
V: TRBV11-2
J: TRBJ1-2
CDR3: CASSYPGFGYTF

size: few
length: 15
V: TRBV15
J: TRBJ2-5
CDR3: CATSRDGRQSGTQYF

size: few
length: 13
V: TRBV2
J: TRBJ1-5
CDR3: CASSREYNQPQHF

size: NA
length: 17
V: TRBV6-1
J: TRBJ2-7
CDR3: CASSEGYGTGHIYEQYF

size: many
length: 13
V: TRBV5-1
J: TRBJ1-1
CDR3: CASSLSLGAEAFF

size: NA
length: 14
V: TRBV21-1
J: TRBJ1-4
CDR3: CASSDRDGHEKLFF

size: many
length: 11
V: TRBV20-1
J: TRBJ2-5
CDR3: CSARGGGTQYF

size: NA
length: 13
V: TRBV20-1
J: TRBJ2-5
CDR3: CSAREGYQETQYF

size: few
length: 13
V: TRBV2
J: TRBJ2-3
CDR3: CASSVISTDTQYF

size: many
length: 13
V: TRBV7-2
J: TRBJ2-7
CDR3: CASSAQGMTEQYF

size: many
length: 13
V: TRBV6-1
J: TRBJ1-6
CDR3: CASSEAGNSPLHF

size: few
length: 16
V: TRBV12-3/TRBV12-4
J: TRBJ2-5
CDR3: CASSPLLQVTGETQYF

size: NA
length: 15
V: TRBV7-2
J: TRBJ1-2
CDR3: CASSLYQLGGIGYTF

size: NA
length: 14
V: TRBV10-3
J: TRBJ2-2
CDR3: CAIKGQSNTGELFF

size: NA
length: 15
V: TRBV9
J: TRBJ2-1
CDR3: CASSDRTSGGYEQFF

size: few
length: 16
V: TRBV28
J: TRBJ1-5
CDR3: CASSLLGKGSNQPQHF

size: many
length: 15
V: TRBV10-3
J: TRBJ1-4
CDR3: CAISEKTGGSEKLFF

size: few
length: 17
V: TRBV7-6
J: TRBJ2-7
CDR3: CASSLARDRFSSYEQYF

size: NA
length: 14
V: TRBV7-2
J: TRBJ2-1
CDR3: CASIDQGARYEQFF

size: many
length: 14
V: TRBV14
J: TRBJ2-5
CDR3: CASSQNRVGETQYF